Sequencing of this TCR beta chain was carried out in a study of T-cell reconstitution after alpha-beta-depleted transplantation in children. The CDR3 length is 14 residues. Germline V gives CDR1 DFQATT, CDR2 SNEGSKA (reference sequence). The germline V and J ends were trimmed by 5 bases and 8 bases, with 20 bases remaining between them. TCRbeta library preparation incorporated unique molecular identifiers. TCRdb re-called the PCR reads with MiXCR, one entry per CDR3 protein. The sample lists about 370,000 distinct CDR3 sequences; approximately 20% were seen once. There are many counts of this clonotype.

The TCR sequence derives from a human donor who donated a stem cell graft to a child with acute myeloid leukemia. The specimen comprised PBMCs from the stem cell graft donor, sampled from the stem cell graft. This chain joins TRBV20-1 and TRBJ2-3; a weak D match, TRBD2 (6 bases). CDR3 in DNA: TGCAGTGCTGGCGGGATGGGACTGGTAGCTACGCAGTATTTT. This sequence encodes CSAGGMGLVATQYF.